This T cell receptor beta chain derives from a study of T cell repertoires in cytomegalovirus infection. This clonotype appeared a single time. Germline V gene lookup returns CDR1 DFQATT and CDR2 SNEGSKA (reference sequence). The CDR3 totals 13 residues. V was shortened by 3 bases and J by 5 bases, with 11 bases between the two germline ends. TCRdb independently ran MiXCR on the reads; one entry per CDR3 protein. Among 250,000 to 300,000 distinct CDR3 sequences listed, 17% were seen once. This sequence joins TRBV20-1 and TRBJ2-1; the D is unclear. The sequence was obtained from a human donor in good health (CMV status not recorded). Some clones in this sample may be carry-over from other donors' samples. The sample was CD8+ T cells from PBMCs. The DNA of the CDR3 is TGCAGTGCTAGGCCTGGGTTGAACAATGAGCAGTTCTTC. Its translation is CSARPGLNNEQFF.